Below are 22 T cell receptor beta chains sequenced from a single sample in a study of cytomegalovirus exposure and HLA in healthy donors (dated by TCRdb to about 2017). Library preparation used the immunoSEQ multiplex PCR assay. For the multiplex PCR, a mixture combining 60 forward primers for TCR Vbeta segments and 13 reverse primers for TCR Jbeta segments was used. TCRdb re-hosts the immuneACCESS table, in-frame sequences only. Its copies lack some clones; in the studies checked, an unresolved V gene accounts for under half of them, and the cause for the rest is not known. This sample comprises 150,000 to 200,000 clones, around 85% of them detected only once. The ten most abundant clones make up approximately 9.4% of the sample. Source material: PBMCs. The source of these receptors is a man aged 18 to 30 in good health and CMV-seropositive.

The chain employs TRBV19 and TRBJ2-7; TRBD1 agrees at 8 bases. The length of the CDR3 is 13 residues. J lost 9 bases, V lost 7 bases, and 11 bases had no gene match. Germline CDR1 and CDR2: LNHDA and SQIVND (reference sequence). CDR3 coding DNA: TGTGCCAGTACCACTGGACAGGGACGGAGGCAGTACTTC. Translation: CASTTGQGRRQYF. Supplemented by reference TRBV19 and TRBJ2-7, the full variable domain reads DGGITQSPKYLFRKEGQNVTLSCEQNLNHDAMYWYRQDPGQGLRLIYYSQIVNDFQKGDIAEGYSVSREKKESFPLTVTSAQKNPTAFYLCASTTGQGRRQYFGPGTRLTVT.

The rearrangement links TRBV19 to TRBJ2-7; TRBD2 aligns across 11 bases. The length of the CDR3 is 17 residues. Germline trimming cut 4 bases from V and 3 bases from J; bases unmatched to any gene: 11. CDR1 and CDR2 from the germline V gene are LNHDA and SQIVND (reference sequence). The CDR3 nucleotides read TGTGCCAGTAGTACCCATGAACTAGCGGGGGAATACTACGAGCAGTACTTC. It yields the protein CASSTHELAGEYYEQYF.

This clone was observed a few times. This chain joins TRBV4-3 and TRBJ1-3; 8 nucleotides agree with TRBD1. The CDR3 is 15 amino acids. CDR1 and CDR2 (germline): LGHNA, YSLEER. Trimming cost V 3 bases and J 4 bases; bases outside gene matches: 5. Here the CDR3 reads CASSQAGGPGNTIYF. The CDR3 DNA follows: TGCGCCAGCAGCCAGGCAGGGGGCCCCGGAAACACCATATATTTT.

The chain links TRBV19 to TRBJ2-5, with 12 nucleotides matching TRBD2. The germline V gene encodes CDR1 LNHDA and CDR2 SQIVND (reference sequence). Trimming took 5 bases from V and 2 from J; bases not matched to a gene: 6. The length of the CDR3 is 16 residues. Here the CDR3 DNA reads TGTGCCAGTAGTGCGACTAGCGGGGGCCCTCAAGAGACCCAGTACTTC. Protein: CASSATSGGPQETQYF. The full variable domain, its missing parts supplied by reference TRBV19 and TRBJ2-5, is DGGITQSPKYLFRKEGQNVTLSCEQNLNHDAMYWYRQDPGQGLRLIYYSQIVNDFQKGDIAEGYSVSREKKESFPLTVTSAQKNPTAFYLCASSATSGGPQETQYFGPGTRLLVL.

The chain has TRBV11-2 and TRBJ2-5; TRBD2 might be the D (6 bases). Germline CDR1 SGHAT, CDR2 FQNNGV. The ends were cut back, 0 bases at V and 0 bases at J, with 8 bases in the middle. The CDR3 totals 15 residues. CDR3 bases: TGTGCCAGCAGCTTAGATGGGGGGTACCAAGAGACCCAGTACTTC. This translates into CASSLDGGYQETQYF.

The chain uses TRBV29-1 and TRBJ2-5; the D is unclear. Germline lookup yields CDR1 SQVTM and CDR2 ANQGSEA. Trimming removed 6 bases at V and 5 bases at J, with 13 bases between. CDR3 length equals 12 residues. The CDR3 reads CSVTSQLETQYF. The CDR3 bases are TGCAGCGTGACAAGTCAACTTGAGACCCAGTACTTC.

The chain has TRBV11-3 and TRBJ2-5, with D possibly being TRBD2 (7 bases). Germline assignment: CDR1 SGHNT and CDR2 YENEEA. With 5 bases removed from V and 5 bases from J, the gap between germline ends came to 15 bases. The CDR3 is 14 residues long. For the CDR3, the DNA is TGTGCCAGCAGCGCCGCTCGGGGGGCGGAGACCCAGTACTTC. This codes for CASSAARGAETQYF.

This clone was observed once. The chain carries TRBV30 and TRBJ2-7; D might be TRBD2 (7 bases). With 0 bases removed from V and 6 bases from J, the gap between germline ends came to 12 bases. The CDR3 extends over 13 amino acids. Germline V lookup: CDR1 GTSNPN, CDR2 SVGIG (reference sequence). Written as DNA, the CDR3 is TGTGCCTGGAGTGTAGGGGGAGGGGTCGAGCAGTACTTC. Amino acids: CAWSVGGGVEQYF.

CDR3 in DNA: TGTGCCAGCAGTTCTCAAAAGGGACTGGTTAATGAAAAACTGTTTTTT. Residues: CASSSQKGLVNEKLFF. The chain couples TRBV27 to TRBJ1-4; tentatively, D is TRBD1 (5 bases). V dropped 4 bases and J dropped 4 bases, with 16 bases sitting between them. This CDR3 is built from 16 residues. Germline V gene sequence: CDR1 MNHEY, CDR2 SMNVEV (reference sequence).

In this sample, this clone turned up once. The chain employs TRBV7-2 and TRBJ2-7; possibly TRBD2 for D (5 bases). The germline V and J ends were trimmed by 5 bases and 2 bases, with 22 bases remaining between them. Germline V gene sequence: CDR1 SGHTA, CDR2 FQGNSA. The CDR3 length is 17 residues. As DNA, the CDR3 is TGTGCCAGCAGCGCTAGGTGGGGAGCTAGCTTTGCCTACGAGCAGTACTTC. Amino acid sequence: CASSARWGASFAYEQYF. The entire variable domain, with the rest obtained from reference TRBV7-2 and TRBJ2-7, is as follows: GAGVSQSPSNKVTEKGKDVELRCDPISGHTALYWYRQSLGQGLEFLIYFQGNSAPDKSGLPSDRFSAERTGGSVSTLTIQRTQQEDSAVYLCASSARWGASFAYEQYFGPGTRLTVT.

The chain combines TRBV5-1 with TRBJ1-1, with TRBD1 as a possible D gene (5 bases). The CDR3 covers 15 residues. V was clipped by 3 bases and J by 0 bases, with 12 bases between them. Germline V gives CDR1 SGHRS, CDR2 YFSETQ. CDR3 in amino acids: CASSWAEGLNTEAFF. In DNA, the CDR3 is TGCGCCAGCAGCTGGGCGGAGGGGCTGAACACTGAAGCTTTCTTT.

The V gene is TRBV28, the J gene TRBJ2-3; D ambiguous. The CDR3 sequence is 14 residues long. Trimming took 2 bases from V and 0 from J, leaving 6 bases between them. Looked up from germline, CDR1 is MDHEN and CDR2 is SYDVKM. CDR3 residues: CASSLGRSTDTQYF. The CDR3 region has the DNA TGTGCCAGCAGTTTAGGTCGGAGCACAGATACGCAGTATTTT.

This rearrangement joins TRBV5-1 to TRBJ2-7, with TRBD2 matching 7 bases. This CDR3 is 14 amino acids long. The V and J ends lost 4 bases and 3 bases, in that order; junction bases with no gene match: 7. Germline V gives CDR1 SGHRS, CDR2 YFSETQ. CDR3: CASSTAGGFYEQYF. CDR3 nucleotide sequence: TGCGCCAGCAGCACCGCCGGGGGGTTCTACGAGCAGTACTTC.

The genes are TRBV6-5 and TRBJ2-3; 7 bases map to TRBD1. CDR1 MNHEY and CDR2 SVGAGI come from the germline V gene. Losses at the gene ends were 1 base for V and 6 bases for J; bases not matched to a gene: 7. The length of the CDR3 is 15 residues. The CDR3 DNA reads TGTGCCAGCAGTTACTATGGACAGGCCGGGGATACGCAGTATTTT. Its translation: CASSYYGQAGDTQYF.

The chain uses TRBV19 and TRBJ2-7; unclear D gene. This CDR3 is 12 amino acids long. The germline V gene has CDR1 LNHDA and CDR2 SQIVND (reference sequence). V was trimmed by 6 bases and J by 2 bases, leaving 8 bases between them. CDR3: CASRSRTYEQYF. The CDR3, as DNA: TGTGCCAGTAGATCCAGGACCTACGAGCAGTACTTC.

The chain joins TRBV7-6 to TRBJ2-7, with TRBD2 matching 7 bases. With 5 bases clipped from V and 2 bases from J, the junction kept 12 bases outside the gene matches. From germline, CDR1 is SGHVS and CDR2 FNYEAQ. The CDR3 extends over 16 amino acids. The CDR3 DNA is TGTGCCAGCAGCCGCCCGACTAAGCGGGGTGCCTACGAGCAGTACTTC. This translates into CASSRPTKRGAYEQYF.

This chain joins TRBV25-1 and TRBJ1-2, with TRBD1 matching 10 bases. The V gene's germline CDR1 is MGHDK and CDR2 SYGVNS. This CDR3 is 16 amino acids long. The junction had 13 bases not matched to a gene; V was cut back by 6 bases and J by 6 bases. DNA for the CDR3: TGTGCCAGCAGCGCTTTCGGAGGGACAGGGGTAAATGGCTACACCTTC. Translated: CASSAFGGTGVNGYTF.

With regard to this clone: The junction departs from the called germline gene at one end, perhaps through a read error. This chain links TRBV7-7 with TRBJ1-5; D ambiguous. From germline, CDR1 is SSHAT and CDR2 FNYEAQ (reference sequence). CDR3 length: 13 amino acids. The CDR3 DNA sequence: TGTGCTAGCAGCTTATTTTCGGATCAGCCCCAGCATTTT. This translates into CASSLFSDQPQHF.

This rearrangement joins TRBV19 to TRBJ2-7, with 7 nucleotides matching TRBD1. The ends lost 5 bases at V and 3 bases at J; junction bases unmatched: 13. This CDR3 is 16 amino acids long. Germline V gene sequence: CDR1 LNHDA, CDR2 SQIVND (reference sequence). CDR3 protein: CASSGMGQSSFYEQYF. The DNA of the CDR3 is TGTGCCAGTAGTGGGATGGGACAGTCGTCGTTCTACGAGCAGTACTTC. Variable domain in full (rest from reference TRBV19 and TRBJ2-7): DGGITQSPKYLFRKEGQNVTLSCEQNLNHDAMYWYRQDPGQGLRLIYYSQIVNDFQKGDIAEGYSVSREKKESFPLTVTSAQKNPTAFYLCASSGMGQSSFYEQYFGPGTRLTVT.

This chain links TRBV7-9 with TRBJ2-3; the match to TRBD2 covers 14 bases. The CDR3 sequence is 17 residues long. From germline, CDR1 is SEHNR and CDR2 FQNEAQ (reference sequence). The ends lost 2 bases at V and 6 bases at J; junction bases unmatched: 7. The CDR3 reads CASSLLGLAGAFDTQYF. The CDR3 coding sequence is TGTGCCAGCAGCTTATTGGGACTAGCGGGGGCTTTCGATACGCAGTATTTT.

The chain has TRBV6-6 and TRBJ2-5, with 7 positions matching TRBD1. The trim removed 2 bases at V and 4 bases at J, leaving 7 bases unmatched. This CDR3 has 15 residues. Germline CDR1 is MNHNY and CDR2 is SVGAGI (reference sequence). In nucleotides, the CDR3 is TGTGCCAGCAGTTACGAAAGGACAGGACGAGAGACCCAGTACTTC. Translating it yields CASSYERTGRETQYF.

The rearrangement joins TRBV5-6 to TRBJ2-5; D perhaps matches TRBD1 (5 bases). TRBJ2-7 explains the end of the DNA better; the J call may be wrong. This CDR3 has 13 residues. The germline CDR1 and CDR2 sequences are SGHDT and YYEEEE. CDR3 sequence: CASSFQGAYEQYF. The CDR3 region has the DNA TGTGCCAGCAGCTTTCAGGGTGCATACGAGCAGTACTTC.